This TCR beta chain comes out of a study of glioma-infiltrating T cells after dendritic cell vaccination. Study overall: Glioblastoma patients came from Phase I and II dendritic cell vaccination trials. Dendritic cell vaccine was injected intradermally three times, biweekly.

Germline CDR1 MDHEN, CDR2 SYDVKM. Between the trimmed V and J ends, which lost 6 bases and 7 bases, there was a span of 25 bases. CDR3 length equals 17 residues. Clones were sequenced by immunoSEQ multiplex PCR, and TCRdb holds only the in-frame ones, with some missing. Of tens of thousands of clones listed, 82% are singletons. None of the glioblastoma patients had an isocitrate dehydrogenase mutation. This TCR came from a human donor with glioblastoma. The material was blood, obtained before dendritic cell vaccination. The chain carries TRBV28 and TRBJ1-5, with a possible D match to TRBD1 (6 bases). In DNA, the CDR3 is TGTGCCAGCAGCACCCCCGGGACAACATTTGGAACCCAGCCCCAGCATTTT. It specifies CASSTPGTTFGTQPQHF.